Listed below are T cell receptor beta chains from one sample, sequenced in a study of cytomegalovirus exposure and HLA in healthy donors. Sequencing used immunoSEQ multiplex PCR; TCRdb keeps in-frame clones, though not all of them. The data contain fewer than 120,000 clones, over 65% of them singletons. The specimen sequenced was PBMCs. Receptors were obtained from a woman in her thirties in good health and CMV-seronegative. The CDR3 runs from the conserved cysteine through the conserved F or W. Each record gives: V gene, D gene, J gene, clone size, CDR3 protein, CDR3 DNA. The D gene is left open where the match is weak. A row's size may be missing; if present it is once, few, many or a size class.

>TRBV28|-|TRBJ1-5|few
CASSLFSGGYSNQPQHF
TGTGCCAGCAGTTTATTTTCAGGAGGGTATAGCAATCAGCCCCAGCATTTT
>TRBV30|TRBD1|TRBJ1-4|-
CAWARTGGLEKLFF
TGTGCCTGGGCCCGGACAGGGGGCCTCGAAAAACTGTTTTTT
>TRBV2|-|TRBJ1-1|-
CARSDRIEAFF
TGTGCCAGAAGCGACAGGATCGAAGCTTTCTTT
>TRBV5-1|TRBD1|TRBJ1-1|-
CASSLSQGNDNEAFF
TGCGCCAGCAGCTTGTCACAGGGGAATGATAATGAAGCTTTCTTT
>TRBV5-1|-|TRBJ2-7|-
CASSLTDYEQYF
TGCGCCAGCAGCTTGACAGACTACGAGCAGTACTTC
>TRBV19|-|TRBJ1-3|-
CASSAYGNSGNTIYF
TGTGCCAGTAGTGCCTACGGGAACTCTGGAAACACCATATATTTT
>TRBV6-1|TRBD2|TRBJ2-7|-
CASSLSGGSSYEQYF
TGTGCCAGCAGTTTATCGGGAGGGAGCTCCTACGAGCAGTACTTC
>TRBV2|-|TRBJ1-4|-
CASKMGGPNEKLFF
TGTGCCAGCAAGATGGGCGGGCCTAATGAAAAACTGTTTTTT
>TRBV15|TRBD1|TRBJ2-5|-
CATSRGDRKTQYF
TGTGCCACCAGCAGGGGGGACAGGAAGACCCAGTACTTC
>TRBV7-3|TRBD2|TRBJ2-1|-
CASSLTVTSGSYNEQFF
TGTGCCAGCAGCTTAACGGTCACTAGCGGTTCCTACAATGAGCAGTTCTTC
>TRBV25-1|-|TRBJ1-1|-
CASSDPKTGSPEAFF
TGTGCCAGCAGTGATCCCAAAACAGGGTCCCCTGAAGCTTTCTTT
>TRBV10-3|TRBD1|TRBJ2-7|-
CAISESGTGGGEQYF
TGTGCCATCAGTGAGTCCGGGACAGGGGGAGGGGAGCAGTACTTC
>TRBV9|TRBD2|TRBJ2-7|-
CASSVGSGGDYEQYF
TGTGCCAGCAGCGTAGGAAGCGGGGGGGATTACGAGCAGTACTTC
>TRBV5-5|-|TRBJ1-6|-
CASSPHTPGSPLHF
TGTGCCAGCAGCCCCCACACACCGGGGTCACCCCTCCACTTT
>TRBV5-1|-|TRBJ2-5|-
CASRLLLTQETQYF
TGCGCCAGCCGGCTGCTACTGACTCAAGAGACCCAGTACTTC
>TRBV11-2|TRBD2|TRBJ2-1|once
CASSLTSGDNEQFF
TGTGCCAGCAGCCTCACTAGCGGGGACAATGAGCAGTTCTTC
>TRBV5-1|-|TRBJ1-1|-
CASSLDRGAETEAFF
TGCGCCAGCAGCTTGGATCGGGGGGCAGAGACTGAAGCTTTCTTT
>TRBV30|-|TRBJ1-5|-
CAWTSGPNQPQHF
TGTGCCTGGACCTCAGGGCCCAATCAGCCCCAGCATTTT
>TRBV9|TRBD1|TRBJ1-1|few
CASSTRASGTGGANTEAFF
TGTGCCAGCAGCACCCGGGCGAGCGGGACAGGGGGCGCGAACACTGAAGCTTTCTTT
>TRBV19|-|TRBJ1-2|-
CASKRENYGYTF
TGTGCCAGTAAACGGGAAAACTATGGCTACACCTTC
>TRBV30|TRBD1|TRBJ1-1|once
CAWSGGDGGQNTEAFF
TGTGCCTGGTCAGGGGGCGACGGTGGCCAAAACACTGAAGCTTTCTTT
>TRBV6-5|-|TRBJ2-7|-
CASSYRVPGNEQYF
TGTGCCAGCAGTTACAGGGTTCCAGGGAACGAGCAGTACTTC
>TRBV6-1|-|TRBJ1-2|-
CASSETGVGYTF
TGTGCCAGCAGTGAAACGGGGGTCGGCTACACCTTC
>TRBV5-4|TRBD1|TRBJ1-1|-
CASSLPGKNRGLTEAFF
TGTGCCAGCAGCTTGCCCGGGAAGAACAGGGGGCTCACTGAAGCTTTCTTT
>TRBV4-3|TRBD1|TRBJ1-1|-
CASSQWRQGDTEAFF
TGCGCCAGCAGCCAATGGCGACAGGGAGACACTGAAGCTTTCTTT
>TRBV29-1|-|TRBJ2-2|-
CSVGSGTNTGELFF
TGCAGCGTTGGAAGCGGAACGAACACCGGGGAGCTGTTTTTT
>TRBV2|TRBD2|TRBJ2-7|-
CASSEVGAGGTYEQYF
TGTGCCAGCAGTGAAGTGGGGGCGGGGGGGACCTACGAGCAGTACTTC
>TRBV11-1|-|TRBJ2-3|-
CASSLTRVSTDTQYF
TGTGCCAGCAGCTTAACCAGGGTGAGCACAGATACGCAGTATTTT